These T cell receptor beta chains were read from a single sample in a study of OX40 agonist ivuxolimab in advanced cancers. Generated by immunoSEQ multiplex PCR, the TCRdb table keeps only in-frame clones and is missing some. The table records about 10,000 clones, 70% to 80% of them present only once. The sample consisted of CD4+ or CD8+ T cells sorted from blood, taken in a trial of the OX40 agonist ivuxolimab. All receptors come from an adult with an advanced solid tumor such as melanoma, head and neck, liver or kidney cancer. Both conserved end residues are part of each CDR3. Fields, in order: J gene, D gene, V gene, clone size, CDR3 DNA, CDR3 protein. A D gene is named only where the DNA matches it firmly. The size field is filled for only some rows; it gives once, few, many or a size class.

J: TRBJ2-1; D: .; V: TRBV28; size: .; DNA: TGTGCCAGCAGTTCGGCGGAAATCTACAATGAGCAGTTCTTC; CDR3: CASSSAEIYNEQFF
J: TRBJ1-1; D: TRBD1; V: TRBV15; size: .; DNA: TGTGCCACCAGCAGAGATCTAATGGGAACAGGGGTTTATTCGAACACTGAAGCTTTCTTT; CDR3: CATSRDLMGTGVYSNTEAFF
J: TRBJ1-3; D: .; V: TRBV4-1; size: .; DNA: TGCGCCAGCAGCCAAGATTATCCGGGCACCATATATTTT; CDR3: CASSQDYPGTIYF
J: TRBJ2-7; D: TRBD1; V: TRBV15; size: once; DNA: TGTGCCACCAGCAGCGACAGGGACTACGAGCAGTACTTC; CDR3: CATSSDRDYEQYF
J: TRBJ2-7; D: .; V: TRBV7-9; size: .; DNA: TGTGCCAGCAGCTTAGTAGGGGACGAGCAGTACTTC; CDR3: CASSLVGDEQYF
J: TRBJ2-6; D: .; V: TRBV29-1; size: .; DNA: TGCAGCGTTGAGTTTGGGCAGCCTTCTGGGGCCAACGTCCTGACTTTC; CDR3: CSVEFGQPSGANVLTF
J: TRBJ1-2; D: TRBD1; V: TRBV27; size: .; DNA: TGTGCCAGCAGTTATGGACAGGGGGTTAACTATGGCTACACCTTC; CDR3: CASSYGQGVNYGYTF
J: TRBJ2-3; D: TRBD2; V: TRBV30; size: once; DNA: TGTGCCTGGAGTGTGGGGCTAGCGGGGGCAGATACGCAGTATTTT; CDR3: CAWSVGLAGADTQYF
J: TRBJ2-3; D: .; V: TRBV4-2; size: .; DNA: TGTGCCAGCAGCCCATGGAGTCGGGGAGGTTTGTTCGCAGATACGCAGTATTTT; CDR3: CASSPWSRGGLFADTQYF
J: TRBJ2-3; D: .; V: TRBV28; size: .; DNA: TGTGCCAGCAGTTTGGGCTGGGGGGACCAGACTAGCACAGATACGCAGTATTTT; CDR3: CASSLGWGDQTSTDTQYF
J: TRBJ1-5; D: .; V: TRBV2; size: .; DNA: TGTGCCAGCCGATCTAGCAATCAGCCCCAGCATTTT; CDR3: CASRSSNQPQHF
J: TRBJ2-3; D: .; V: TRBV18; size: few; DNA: TGTGCCAGCTCCTTACGTCTCACAGATACGCAGTATTTT; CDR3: CASSLRLTDTQYF
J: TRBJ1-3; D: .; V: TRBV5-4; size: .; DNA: TGTGCCAGCAGCTTGGCCGGAGGGGAGGGAAACACCATATATTTT; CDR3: CASSLAGGEGNTIYF
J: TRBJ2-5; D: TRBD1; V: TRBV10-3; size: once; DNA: TGTGCCATCAGTTCGGACAGGGGGCGGCAAGAGACCCAGTACTTC; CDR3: CAISSDRGRQETQYF
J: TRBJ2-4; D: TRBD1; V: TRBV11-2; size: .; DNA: TGTGCCAGCAGCACCCAGGGGGTGGGTGTTCAGTACTTC; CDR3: CASSTQGVGVQYF
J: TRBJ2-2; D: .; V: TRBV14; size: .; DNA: TGTGCCAGCAGCCATCTACCGGGGACCGGGGAGCTGTTTTTT; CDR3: CASSHLPGTGELFF
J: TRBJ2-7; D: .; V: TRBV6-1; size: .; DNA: TGTGCCAGCAGTTATAACTACGAGCAGTACTTC; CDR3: CASSYNYEQYF
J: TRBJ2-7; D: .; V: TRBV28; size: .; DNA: TGTGCCAGCAGTTTGTTCCGGGGTTACGAGCAGTACTTC; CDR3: CASSLFRGYEQYF
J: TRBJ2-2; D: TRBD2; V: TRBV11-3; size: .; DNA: TGTGCCAGCAGTTCGGGGGGGACCGGGGAGCTGTTTTTT; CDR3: CASSSGGTGELFF
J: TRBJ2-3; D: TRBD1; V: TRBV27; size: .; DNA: TGTGCCAGCAGCTCTACGACAGGGCAGTTTACAGATACGCAGTATTTT; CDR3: CASSSTTGQFTDTQYF
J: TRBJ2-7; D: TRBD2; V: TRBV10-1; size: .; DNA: TGCGCCAGCAGTCCTAGCGGTTACGAGCAGTACTTC; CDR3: CASSPSGYEQYF
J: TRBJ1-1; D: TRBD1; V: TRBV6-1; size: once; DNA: TGTGCCAGCACACCCCCACAGGGGACTGAAGCTTTCTTT; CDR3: CASTPPQGTEAFF
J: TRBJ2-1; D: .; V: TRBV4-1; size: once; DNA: TGCGCCAGCAGCCCGACAACAGGGAGCTCCTACAATGAGCAGTTCTTC; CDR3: CASSPTTGSSYNEQFF
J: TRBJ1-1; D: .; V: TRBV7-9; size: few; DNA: TGTGCCAGCAGCTTCGCTCGGGGTGAAGCTTTCTTT; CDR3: CASSFARGEAFF
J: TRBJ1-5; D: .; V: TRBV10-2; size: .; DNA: TGCGCCACCAGAACGGCGGGGCCTAGCAATCAGCCCCAGCATTTT; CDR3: CATRTAGPSNQPQHF
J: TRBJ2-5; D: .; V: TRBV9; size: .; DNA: TGTGCCAGCAGCCAGTCTCCGGGACACCGGGACCAAGAGACCCAGTACTTC; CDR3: CASSQSPGHRDQETQYF
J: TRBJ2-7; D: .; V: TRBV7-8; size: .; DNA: TGTGCCAGCAGCTCCCGGGGCTCCTACGAGCAGTACTTC; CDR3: CASSSRGSYEQYF
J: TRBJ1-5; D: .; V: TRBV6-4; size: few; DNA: TGTGCCAGCAGTGACTCCGGAGGGAATCAGCCCCAGCATTTT; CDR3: CASSDSGGNQPQHF
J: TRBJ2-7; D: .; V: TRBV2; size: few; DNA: TGTGCCAGTCAACAGGGCTACGAGCAGTACTTC; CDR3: CASQQGYEQYF
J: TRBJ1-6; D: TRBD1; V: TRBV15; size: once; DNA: TGTGCCACCAGCAGAGGGACAGGGGATAATTCACCCCTCCACTTT; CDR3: CATSRGTGDNSPLHF
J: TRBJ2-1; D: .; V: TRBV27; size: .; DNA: TGTGCCAGCAGTTTGGAGGGATTCTACAATGAGCAGTTCTTC; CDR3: CASSLEGFYNEQFF
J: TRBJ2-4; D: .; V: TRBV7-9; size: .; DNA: TGTGCCAGCAGCTTAGGAGGAGCAGGGAACATTCAGTACTTC; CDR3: CASSLGGAGNIQYF
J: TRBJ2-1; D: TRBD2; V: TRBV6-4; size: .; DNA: TGTGCCAGCAGCCCGGGACTAGCGGAATACAATGAGCAGTTCTTC; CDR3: CASSPGLAEYNEQFF
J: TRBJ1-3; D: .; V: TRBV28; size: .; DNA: TGTGCCAGCAGTTTAGGGGAAGGACGTAACACCATATATTTT; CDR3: CASSLGEGRNTIYF
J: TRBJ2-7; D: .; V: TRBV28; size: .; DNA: TGTGCCAGCAGTTTATCGGCCGATGGGGGGCTAGACTACGAGCAGTACTTC; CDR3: CASSLSADGGLDYEQYF
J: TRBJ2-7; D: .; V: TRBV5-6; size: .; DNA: TGTGCCAGCAGCTTGGCCGGTGGGCGATCCTACGAGCAGTACTTC; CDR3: CASSLAGGRSYEQYF
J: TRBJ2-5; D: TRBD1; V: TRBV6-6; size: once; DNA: TGTGCCAGCAGTTTCGATCGACAGGGCCAAGAGACCCAGTACTTC; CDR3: CASSFDRQGQETQYF
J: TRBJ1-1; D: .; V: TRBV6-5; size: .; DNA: TGTGCCAGCAGTTACATGGGGGCTGGCACTGAAGCTTTCTTT; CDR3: CASSYMGAGTEAFF
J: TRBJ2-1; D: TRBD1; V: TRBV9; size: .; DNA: TGTGCCAGCAGCTCCAGTAAGGGACAGGGGACTGTTGAGCAGTTCTTC; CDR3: CASSSSKGQGTVEQFF
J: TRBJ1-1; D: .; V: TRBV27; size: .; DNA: TGTGCCAGCAGTTTACGGGGAGGGATCACTGAAGCTTTCTTT; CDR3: CASSLRGGITEAFF
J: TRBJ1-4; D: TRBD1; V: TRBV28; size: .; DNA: TGTGCCAGCAGCCAACAGGGGGAGCCTAATGAAAAACTGTTTTTT; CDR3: CASSQQGEPNEKLFF
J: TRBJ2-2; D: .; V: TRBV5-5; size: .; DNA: TGTGCCAGCAGCTCGGCGGTACGGGGCACCGGGGAGCTGTTTTTT; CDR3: CASSSAVRGTGELFF
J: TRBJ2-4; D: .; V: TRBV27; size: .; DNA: TGTGCCAGCGGCCTCCTTGGGGGGGCGGACATTCAGTACTTC; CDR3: CASGLLGGADIQYF
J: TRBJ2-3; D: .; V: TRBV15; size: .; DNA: TGTGCCACCAGCAGAGATGGGTCAGAAACAGATACGCAGTATTTT; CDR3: CATSRDGSETDTQYF
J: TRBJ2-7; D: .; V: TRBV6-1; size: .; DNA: TGTGCCAGCAGTGAACTCGGGGTTGGCGAGCAGTACTTC; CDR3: CASSELGVGEQYF
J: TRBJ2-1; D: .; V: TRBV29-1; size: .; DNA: TGCAGCGTGGACCTTACAGGAAGCTCCTACAATGAGCAGTTCTTC; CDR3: CSVDLTGSSYNEQFF
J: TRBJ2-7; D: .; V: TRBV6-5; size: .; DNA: TGTGCCAGCAGCCAGGGAGCTGTTGGCTACGAGCAGTACTTC; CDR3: CASSQGAVGYEQYF
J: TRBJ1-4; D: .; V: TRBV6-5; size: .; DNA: TGTGCCAGCGCGGGGGGGGAGTATGAAAAACTGTTTTTT; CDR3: CASAGGEYEKLFF
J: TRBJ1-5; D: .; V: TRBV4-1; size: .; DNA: TGCGCCAGCAGCCAAGGGCTTGGTCAGCCCCAGCATTTT; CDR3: CASSQGLGQPQHF
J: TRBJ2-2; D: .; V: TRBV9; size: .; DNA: TGTGCCAGCAGCCCCCTAAAGGGGGACTCCCGGCTGTTTTTT; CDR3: CASSPLKGDSRLFF